This T cell receptor (beta chain) was sequenced for a study of blood T cell repertoires in COVID-19. Across 24 US areas, participants ranged in age from roughly 18 to 95 years. Those designated as exposed participants met a COVID-19 case within 2 weeks before study entry. Germline CDR1 is SGHNT and CDR2 is YYREEE (reference sequence). V was clipped by 0 bases and J by 3 bases, with 7 bases between them. CDR3 length: 13 amino acids. Methods used by the authors: How many nucleated cells were present was estimated from reference gene primer amplification. Profiling relied on immunoSEQ multiplex PCR, and the TCRdb table lists in-frame clones only, not all of them. That table is the source of V, J and clone size, and D and trimming were worked out from the DNA. The repertoire holds approximately 300,000 clones, with around 85% as singletons.

This receptor was taken from a woman aged 25-40 years who had been exposed to COVID-19. The gene calls are TRBV5-4 and TRBJ2-7; D remains unclear. Sequenced input: PBMCs or T cells enriched from blood (not recorded which). CDR3 sequence reads: CASSLDTYYEQYF. The CDR3 DNA sequence: TGTGCCAGCAGCTTGGACACGTACTACGAGCAGTACTTC.